What follows are 30 T cell receptor beta chains derived from one specimen sequenced in a study of beta chain features in type 1 diabetes. General study findings and limits: There was a moderate but significant shortening of TCRB CDR3s in all four CD4+ subsets of Type 1 diabetes patients.

No antigen is known for these receptors. Expressed TCRB transcripts were sequenced because the entire RNA isolate underwent reverse transcription. Generated by immunoSEQ multiplex PCR, the TCRdb table keeps only in-frame clones and is missing some. The data contain around 260,000 clones, 20% to 25% of them singletons. The sequencing sample was made of naive CD4+ T cells from blood. These receptors came from a woman in her 30s with type 1 diabetes.

This sequence joins TRBV5-1 and TRBJ2-1; 11 bases map to TRBD2. Germline-derived CDR1 and CDR2 are SGHRS and YFSETQ. V dropped 2 bases and J dropped 7; count of bases not matched to a gene: 5. The length of the CDR3 is 15 residues. The CDR3 here is CASSLSSGGNNEQFF. DNA for the CDR3: TGCGCCAGCAGCTTATCTAGCGGGGGGAATAATGAGCAGTTCTTC.

V and J are TRBV25-1 and TRBJ2-5; weak D call: TRBD1 (6 bases). The CDR3 runs 15 residues. Deletions cut 1 base from V and 4 bases from J, with 13 bases between. The germline V gene encodes CDR1 MGHDK and CDR2 SYGVNS. The CDR3 bases are TGTGCCAGCAGTGAATCTTGGGGGCGGAGAGAGACCCAGTACTTC. This translates into CASSESWGRRETQYF. The full variable domain, rest sourced from reference TRBV25-1 and TRBJ2-5, is EADIYQTPRYLVIGTGKKITLECSQTMGHDKMYWYQQDPGMELHLIHYSYGVNSTEKGDLSSESTVSRIRTEHFPLTLESARPSHTSQYLCASSESWGRRETQYFGPGTRLLVL.

The V and J genes are TRBV28 and TRBJ2-1; TRBD2 matches 7 bases. The germline V gene has CDR1 MDHEN and CDR2 SYDVKM. Trimming removed 5 bases from V and 0 bases from J; junction bases left unmatched: 4. The CDR3 spans 15 residues. For the CDR3, the DNA is TGTGCCAGCAGTGTCGTAGCGGGCTCCTACAATGAGCAGTTCTTC. This gives the protein CASSVVAGSYNEQFF.

The rearrangement uses TRBV4-1 and TRBJ1-2; D is ambiguous. CDR1 is MGHRA and CDR2 is YSYEKL in the germline V gene. The CDR3 covers 12 residues. The germline V and J ends were trimmed by 1 base and 5 bases, with 5 bases remaining between them. This CDR3 is CASSQAAYGYTF. CDR3 DNA: TGCGCCAGCAGCCAAGCCGCGTATGGCTACACCTTC.

Worth noting for this clone: The same CDR3 is also encoded by other DNA sequences in this sample. DNA for the CDR3: TGTGCCTGGAGAGGGGGGAACACTGAAGCTTTCTTT. Its protein product is CAWRGGNTEAFF. The chain is built from TRBV30 and TRBJ1-1, with D perhaps TRBD1 (6 bases). Germline V CDR1 and CDR2: GTSNPN, SVGIG (reference sequence). The V and J ends lost 3 bases and 1 base respectively, with 6 bases between them. The CDR3 loop spans 12 amino acids.

The sample holds a few counts of this clone. The V call is TRBV19, the J call TRBJ2-4; 8 nucleotides agree with TRBD2. Germline assignment: CDR1 LNHDA and CDR2 SQIVND (reference sequence). With 10 bases clipped from V and 0 bases from J, the junction kept 8 bases outside the gene matches. The CDR3 is 15 residues long. The chain's CDR3 is CATRASGLAKNIQYF. CDR3 sequence (DNA): TGTGCCACCCGGGCTAGCGGGTTAGCCAAAAACATTCAGTACTTC.

This chain joins TRBV4-1 and TRBJ2-5, with D tentatively TRBD2 (5 bases). The germline V and J ends were trimmed by 6 bases and 5 bases, with 28 bases remaining between them. The germline V gene has CDR1 MGHRA and CDR2 YSYEKL. The CDR3 is made up of 18 amino acids. DNA for the CDR3: TGCGCCAGCAGTCCCGCGGGTGCGAGGCGAGTATTCATGGAGACCCAGTACTTC. Translated: CASSPAGARRVFMETQYF.

This clone was counted a few times. V and J are TRBV28 and TRBJ2-4, with D perhaps TRBD2 (5 bases). Germline CDR1 and CDR2: MDHEN and SYDVKM. This CDR3 is 14 amino acids long. V was shortened by 6 bases and J by 7 bases, with 16 bases between the two germline ends. CDR3 residues: CASSTPERRNIQYF. The CDR3 coding sequence is TGTGCCAGCAGCACACCAGAACGGAGGAACATTCAGTACTTC.

Notes on this clone: This sample also contains other DNA sequences that code for the same CDR3. The chain has TRBV5-1 and TRBJ2-2; D is possibly TRBD2 (6 bases). The V gene lost 4 bases and the J gene lost 2 bases, with 9 bases spanning the gap. In germline, CDR1 is SGHRS, CDR2 YFSETQ. CDR3 length: 14 residues. CDR3 region: CASSPGTNTGELFF. In nucleotides, the CDR3 is TGCGCCAGCAGCCCCGGGACTAACACCGGGGAGCTGTTTTTT.

The rearrangement uses TRBV7-3 and TRBJ2-7, with D perhaps TRBD1 (6 bases). In germline, CDR1 is SGHTA, CDR2 FQGTGA. CDR3 length: 14 amino acids. Trimming pared 11 bases from V and 6 bases from J, leaving 23 bases between. As DNA, the CDR3 is TGTGCCGGCGAGTACAGGGCCCTAGCTTCCGAGCAGTACTTC. It yields the protein CAGEYRALASEQYF.

This clone was detected only a few times. The genes are TRBV18 and TRBJ1-5; the match to TRBD1 covers 7 bases. Germline CDR1 is KGHSH and CDR2 is LQKENI. This CDR3 is built from 14 residues. The J segment lost 5 bases and the V segment lost 3 bases, leaving 4 bases of the junction unmatched. The DNA for the CDR3 is TGTGCCAGCTCACCCGTGACAGGGTATCAGCCCCAGCATTTT. Encoded protein: CASSPVTGYQPQHF.

The rearrangement links TRBV5-1 to TRBJ1-1; TRBD1 agrees at 8 bases. The CDR3 sequence is 16 residues long. After removal of 0 bases from V and 1 base from J, the junction contained 5 bases not matched to a gene. The V gene's germline CDR1 is SGHRS and CDR2 YFSETQ. CDR3 nucleotides: TGCGCCAGCAGCTTGGCGGCAGGGGGCACGAACACTGAAGCTTTCTTT. Translating gives CASSLAAGGTNTEAFF. Complete variable domain (other parts from reference TRBV5-1 and TRBJ1-1): KAGVTQTPRYLIKTRGQQVTLSCSPISGHRSVSWYQQTPGQGLQFLFEYFSETQRNKGNFPGRFSGRQFSNSRSEMNVSTLELGDSALYLCASSLAAGGTNTEAFFGQGTRLTVV.

CDR3 DNA: TGCGCCAGCAGTCAATCCGACAGGGATTATGGCTACACCTTC. Translated, it gives CASSQSDRDYGYTF. The chain has TRBV23-1 and TRBJ1-2; 7 bases line up with TRBD1. TRBV23-1 is treated as an ORF (open reading frame) with a function not yet certain. The CDR3 has 14 residues. J was trimmed by 5 bases and V by 0 bases; bases with no gene match: 3.

V is TRBV7-9 and J is TRBJ2-7, with 12 positions matching TRBD2. The V and J ends lost 5 bases and 4 bases, in that order; junction bases with no gene match: 6. This CDR3 has 15 residues. Germline V gene lookup returns CDR1 SEHNR and CDR2 FQNEAQ (reference sequence). The CDR3 region has the DNA TGTGCCAGCAGCGTCGGGACTAGCGGGCCTTACGAGCAGTACTTC. Residues: CASSVGTSGPYEQYF.

The chain employs TRBV4-1 and TRBJ2-1; D gene unclear. Trimming shortened V by 6 bases and J by 4 bases, and 19 bases separated the two germline ends. The CDR3 is 16 amino acids. Germline lookup yields CDR1 MGHRA and CDR2 YSYEKL. This CDR3 is CASSEPVTSKYNEQFF. CDR3 nucleotide sequence: TGCGCCAGCAGTGAACCTGTAACTTCTAAATACAATGAGCAGTTCTTC.

This clone was seen just once. The chain has TRBV2 and TRBJ1-2; no clear D. Trimming removed 6 bases at V and 8 bases at J, with 16 bases between. Germline values: CDR1 SNHLY, CDR2 FYNNEI. The CDR3 runs 13 residues. The CDR3 DNA sequence: TGTGCCAGCAGGATCGAGGGAGGAGGAGGCTACACCTTC. Residues: CASRIEGGGGYTF.

In this sample, this clone turned up a few times. The J gene is TRBJ2-3, the V gene TRBV9; the match to TRBD1 covers 7 bases. Trimming removed 3 bases from V and 1 base from J; junction bases left unmatched: 5. The germline V gene has CDR1 SGDLS and CDR2 YYNGEE. The CDR3 totals 15 residues. The CDR3 bases are TGTGCCAGCAGCGGACAGGGAATTGGCACAGATACGCAGTATTTT. Amino acids: CASSGQGIGTDTQYF.

This clone was recorded a few times. The genes are TRBV5-6 and TRBJ1-1; D is possibly TRBD1 (5 bases). Germline V CDR1 and CDR2: SGHDT, YYEEEE. CDR3 length: 14 residues. Between the trimmed V and J ends, which lost 3 bases and 6 bases, there was a span of 15 bases. The CDR3: CASSYGGGNPEAFF. The CDR3 bases are TGTGCCAGCAGCTACGGCGGGGGGAATCCTGAAGCTTTCTTT.

This clone was seen more than once but under ten times. The chain couples TRBV10-3 to TRBJ2-2; D perhaps matches TRBD2 (5 bases). This CDR3 has 13 residues. The germline V gene has CDR1 ENHRY and CDR2 SYGVKD. Deletions cut 5 bases from V and 5 bases from J, with 9 bases between. The CDR3 nucleotides read TGTGCCATCAGTAAGAGGGAGACCGGGGAGCTGTTTTTT. It translates to CAISKRETGELFF.

DNA of the CDR3: TGTGCCAGCAGTACGGCGGAGGGCTACACCTTC. Protein sequence: CASSTAEGYTF. V and J are TRBV6-5 and TRBJ1-2; the D is unclear. The CDR3 contains 11 residues. Trimming shortened V by 5 bases and J by 8 bases, and 9 bases separated the two germline ends. Germline V gives CDR1 MNHEY, CDR2 SVGAGI.

This clone was seen more than once but under ten times. The V call is TRBV7-9, the J call TRBJ2-4; D perhaps matches TRBD1 (6 bases). The ends were cut back, 6 bases at V and 3 bases at J, with 12 bases in the middle. The CDR3 has 14 amino acids. CDR1 and CDR2 from the germline V gene are SEHNR and FQNEAQ (reference sequence). The CDR3, as DNA: TGTGCCAGCAGTCAGGGGCTAGGCAAAAACATTCAGTACTTC. This encodes CASSQGLGKNIQYF.

The chain joins TRBV15 to TRBJ1-5, with 8 bases matching TRBD1. CDR1 LNHNV and CDR2 YYDKDF come from the germline V gene (reference sequence). Losses at the gene ends were 1 base for V and 6 bases for J; bases not matched to a gene: 8. The CDR3 has 16 amino acids. The CDR3 loop is CATSRVVGQGFQPQHF. CDR3 nucleotide sequence: TGTGCCACCAGCAGAGTCGTTGGACAGGGTTTTCAGCCCCAGCATTTT.

This clone showed up just a few times. The J gene is TRBJ1-4, the V gene TRBV30; 8 bases align to TRBD1. V shed 1 base, J shed 12 bases, and the junction held 7 bases outside the gene matches. Germline CDR1 GTSNPN, CDR2 SVGIG (reference sequence). CDR3 length: 13 amino acids. CDR3 sequence: CAWSGQGAQELFF. CDR3 bases: TGTGCCTGGAGTGGGCAGGGGGCTCAGGAACTGTTTTTT.

This chain connects TRBV27 to TRBJ2-1, with 7 bases aligning to TRBD1. With V trimmed by 6 bases and J by 6 bases, 5 bases remained unmatched. The CDR3 has 13 residues. In germline, CDR1 is MNHEY, CDR2 SMNVEV (reference sequence). DNA for the CDR3: TGTGCCAGCAGGGCAGGGGGTGGCAATGAGCAGTTCTTC. Translated, it gives CASRAGGGNEQFF.

This clone was counted only a few times. The J gene is TRBJ2-7, the V gene TRBV6-5, with D possibly TRBD2 on 5 matching bases. Between the trimmed V and J ends, which lost 0 bases and 3 bases, there was a span of 12 bases. The CDR3 covers 15 residues. The germline V gene encodes CDR1 MNHEY and CDR2 SVGAGI. The CDR3: CASSYSTGESYEQYF. CDR3 coding DNA: TGTGCCAGCAGTTACTCGACCGGGGAAAGCTACGAGCAGTACTTC.

The chain employs TRBV30 and TRBJ1-2, with D perhaps TRBD1 (5 bases). Germline V gene lookup returns CDR1 GTSNPN and CDR2 SVGIG (reference sequence). The CDR3 covers 13 residues. Trimming took 3 bases from V and 6 from J, leaving 14 bases between them. CDR3 nucleotide sequence: TGTGCCTGGAGAAAACAGGAACTGCATGGCTACACCTTC. Translating it yields CAWRKQELHGYTF. Complete variable domain (other parts from reference TRBV30 and TRBJ1-2): SQTIHQWPATLVQPVGSPLSLECTVEGTSNPNLYWYRQAAGRGLQLLFYSVGIGQISSEVPQNLSASRPQDRQFILSSKKLLLSDSGFYLCAWRKQELHGYTFGSGTRLTVV.

The CDR3 sequence: CASSVDLYRNTEAFF. CDR3 sequence (DNA): TGTGCCAGCAGCGTAGATCTCTACAGGAACACTGAAGCTTTCTTT. The V gene is TRBV9, the J gene TRBJ1-1; unclear D gene. The CDR3 loop spans 15 amino acids. Germline CDR1 and CDR2: SGDLS and YYNGEE. Trimming stripped 0 bases from V and 1 base from J, with 10 bases between.

This rearrangement joins TRBV5-1 to TRBJ2-5; D ambiguous. The germline gives CDR1 SGHRS, CDR2 YFSETQ. This CDR3 contains 14 residues. V lost 3 bases and J lost 2, with 11 bases in between. The CDR3 DNA is TGCGCCAGCAGCTCGTCAGGCTCTCAAGAGACCCAGTACTTC. Residues: CASSSSGSQETQYF.

The V gene is TRBV30, the J gene TRBJ1-2; possibly TRBD1 for D (6 bases). The CDR3 spans 11 residues. CDR1 GTSNPN and CDR2 SVGIG come from the germline V gene (reference sequence). The germline V and J ends were trimmed by 7 bases and 3 bases, with 9 bases remaining between them. The CDR3 loop reads CASNRDYGYTF. The CDR3, as DNA: TGTGCCTCAAACAGGGACTATGGCTACACCTTC.

A few counts support this clone. The gene calls are TRBV30 and TRBJ2-7; D is uncertain. Trimming stripped 0 bases from V and 2 bases from J, with 8 bases between. Germline V gene lookup returns CDR1 GTSNPN and CDR2 SVGIG (reference sequence). The CDR3 covers 13 residues. The CDR3 sequence: CAWSVLITYEQYF. The CDR3 coding sequence is TGTGCCTGGAGTGTACTCATTACCTACGAGCAGTACTTC.